These 21 T cell receptor beta chains were all obtained from the same sample, sequenced in a study of shared clonotypes between healthy human individuals. TCRdb's copy holds only in-frame clones and misses some; the assay was immunoSEQ multiplex PCR. The table records around 700,000 clones, around 78% of them present only once. The material sequenced was memory CD4+ T cells sorted from blood. As for subset: CD45RA-negative fraction. Receptors originate from a woman between 25 and 40 years old in good health.

This clone was seen more than once but under ten times. The chain is built from TRBV27 and TRBJ1-1; 7 bases line up with TRBD1. CDR1 is MNHEY, CDR2 SMNVEV, per germline (reference sequence). The CDR3 spans 14 residues. Losses at the gene ends were 5 bases for V and 4 bases for J; bases not matched to a gene: 7. For the CDR3, the DNA is TGTGCCAGCAGTATGAGGGGGCCGAGCACTGAAGCTTTCTTT. Its protein product is CASSMRGPSTEAFF.

This clone came up a few times. The V gene is TRBV5-4, the J gene TRBJ2-1, with 11 bases fitting TRBD2. CDR3 length equals 16 residues. After removal of 5 bases from V and 10 bases from J, the junction contained 14 bases not matched to a gene. Looked up from germline, CDR1 is SGHNT and CDR2 is YYREEE (reference sequence). The CDR3 loop is CASSGSPGLAGGEQFF. CDR3 nucleotides: TGTGCCAGCAGTGGCTCCCCCGGGCTAGCGGGAGGCGAGCAGTTCTTC.

The CDR3 is CASSLRTSGSSWMDTQYF. The CDR3 DNA follows: TGTGCCAGCAGCTTACGGACTAGCGGGAGCTCGTGGATGGATACGCAGTATTTT. The chain links TRBV7-9 to TRBJ2-3; 13 bases agree with TRBD2. The CDR3 loop spans 18 amino acids. V lost 2 bases, J lost 6 bases, and 11 bases stayed unmatched. CDR1 is SEHNR, CDR2 FQNEAQ, per germline (reference sequence).

The gene calls are TRBV19 and TRBJ1-2; 7 positions agree with TRBD1. From germline, CDR1 is LNHDA and CDR2 SQIVND (reference sequence). This CDR3 is 13 amino acids long. V lost 6 bases and J lost 3; bases outside the gene matches: 4. The CDR3 DNA reads as TGTGCCAGTAGCCCCACAGGGGACTATGGCTACACCTTC. This codes for CASSPTGDYGYTF.

A note on this clone: Within the sample, other DNA sequences also encode this same CDR3. The chain uses TRBV5-1 and TRBJ2-7, with a possible D match to TRBD2 (6 bases). V lost 0 bases to trimming and J lost 6 bases, with 10 bases between them. The CDR3 contains 13 residues. Per germline, CDR1 SGHRS and CDR2 YFSETQ. The CDR3 nucleotides are TGCGCCAGCAGCTTGGGTTTGGGGGGCGAGCAGTACTTC. It is translated as CASSLGLGGEQYF.

The chain combines TRBV7-9 with TRBJ1-2, with D perhaps matching TRBD1 (5 bases). This CDR3 has 16 residues. V was cut by 4 bases and J by 2 bases, with 17 bases left in between. Germline loops: CDR1 SEHNR, CDR2 FQNEAQ (reference sequence). The CDR3 DNA reads as TGTGCCAGCAGCTCTGGAATCGGGACGCCCAACTATGGCTACACCTTC. It codes for CASSSGIGTPNYGYTF.

This chain links TRBV11-3 with TRBJ2-3; D may correspond to TRBD1 or TRBD2 (5 bases each). This CDR3 has 15 amino acids. Per the germline V gene, CDR1 is SGHNT and CDR2 is YENEEA. The ends were cut back, 1 base at V and 7 bases at J, with 15 bases in the middle. DNA of the CDR3: TGTGCCAGCAGCTTAGGGGGGACCACAGGCAATACGCAGTATTTT. This codes for CASSLGGTTGNTQYF.

In DNA, the CDR3 is TGTGCCAGCAGCTCGGGGAGGACTAGTCATACGCAGTATTTT. Residues: CASSSGRTSHTQYF. This sequence joins TRBV5-5 and TRBJ2-3; 7 bases align to TRBD2. The CDR3 is made up of 14 amino acids. Germline CDR1 and CDR2: SGHKS and YYEKEE (reference sequence). J gave up 7 bases and V 3 bases, and 8 bases lay outside the gene matches.

The CDR3 loop is CATSRPATDTQYF. The CDR3 DNA sequence: TGTGCCACCAGCAGACCCGCCACAGATACGCAGTATTTT. The chain combines TRBV15 with TRBJ2-3; the D is unclear. V was pared by 2 bases and J by 2 bases, with 5 bases between. CDR1 is LNHNV and CDR2 is YYDKDF in the germline V gene (reference sequence). The CDR3 has 13 amino acids. Filled out from reference TRBV15 and TRBJ2-3, the complete variable domain reads DAMVIQNPRYQVTQFGKPVTLSCSQTLNHNVMYWYQQKSSQAPKLLFHYYDKDFNNEADTPDNFQSRRPNTSFCFLDIRSPGLGDTAMYLCATSRPATDTQYFGPGTRLTVL.

This clone was counted ten times or more. This chain uses TRBV27 with TRBJ1-6; TRBD1 might be the D (5 bases). This CDR3 contains 15 residues. CDR1 and CDR2 (germline): MNHEY, SMNVEV (reference sequence). Trimming shortened V by 7 bases and J by 8 bases, and 18 bases separated the two germline ends. The CDR3 here is CASKEKRDGYSPLHF. Here the CDR3 DNA reads TGTGCCAGCAAAGAGAAGCGGGACGGCTATTCACCCCTCCACTTT.

J is TRBJ2-5 and V is TRBV28; TRBD2 might be the D (5 bases). V was cut by 6 bases and J by 5 bases, with 19 bases left in between. CDR1 is MDHEN, CDR2 SYDVKM, per germline. This CDR3 is 15 amino acids long. The CDR3 nucleotides are TGTGCCAGCAGCCGCGATGAGATTCGGAGGGAGACCCAGTACTTC. Translated: CASSRDEIRRETQYF.

A single count supports this clone. V and J are TRBV5-6 and TRBJ1-2, with unresolved D. Germline CDR1 reads SGHDT; CDR2 reads YYEEEE. V was clipped by 8 bases and J by 2 bases, with 19 bases between them. The CDR3 contains 15 residues. The CDR3 sequence is CARLGYPNLNYGYTF. The CDR3, as DNA: TGTGCCAGGTTGGGATATCCGAACCTCAACTATGGCTACACCTTC.

The V and J genes are TRBV28 and TRBJ1-3; possibly TRBD1 for D (6 bases). Germline V lookup: CDR1 MDHEN, CDR2 SYDVKM. The V and J ends lost 0 bases and 3 bases respectively, with 18 bases between them. The CDR3 contains 18 residues. CDR3 protein: CASSLWGVQGNYGNTIYF. CDR3 coding DNA: TGTGCCAGCAGTTTATGGGGGGTACAGGGCAATTATGGAAACACCATATATTTT.

The genes are TRBV7-2 and TRBJ2-5; D gene ambiguous. The end of the DNA aligns better with TRBJ2-7, so the J call may be wrong. The CDR3 consists of 17 residues. Germline V gives CDR1 SGHTA, CDR2 FQGNSA. The CDR3 bases are TGTGCCAGCAGCTTAGACCCCCCCGACACGGTTCCCTACGAGCAGTACTTC. Amino acids: CASSLDPPDTVPYEQYF.

The chain employs TRBV4-1 and TRBJ1-4; D gene ambiguous. The V gene lost 1 base and the J gene lost 2 bases, with 8 bases spanning the gap. Germline assignment: CDR1 MGHRA and CDR2 YSYEKL. This CDR3 comprises 15 residues. CDR3 sequence reads: CASSQASPTNEKLFF. CDR3 sequence (DNA): TGCGCCAGCAGCCAAGCAAGCCCCACTAATGAAAAACTGTTTTTT.

The V call is TRBV5-1, the J call TRBJ2-1; TRBD2 aligns across 10 bases. This CDR3 has 21 residues. J lost 2 bases, V lost 1 base, and 18 bases had no gene match. Looked up from germline, CDR1 is SGHRS and CDR2 is YFSETQ. The CDR3 sequence: CASSLKLAGVSSGRPYNEQFF. The DNA of the CDR3 is TGCGCCAGCAGCTTGAAGCTTGCGGGGGTGTCTAGCGGGAGACCCTACAATGAGCAGTTCTTC.

This clone was counted between two and nine times. The chain couples TRBV5-1 to TRBJ2-7; 8 nucleotides line up with TRBD1. Germline V CDR1 and CDR2: SGHRS, YFSETQ. The CDR3 sequence is 15 residues long. V lost 0 bases and J lost 3; bases outside the gene matches: 5. The CDR3 coding sequence is TGCGCCAGCAGCTTGGCCTCGGACAGGGACTACGAGCAGTACTTC. Its protein product is CASSLASDRDYEQYF.

The chain recombines TRBV2 with TRBJ1-1, with a tentative D call TRBD1 (5 bases). There are 13 residues in the CDR3. CDR1 is SNHLY, CDR2 FYNNEI, per germline. V was trimmed by 5 bases and J by 1 base, leaving 8 bases between them. CDR3 amino acids: CASSRDSNTEAFF. CDR3 in DNA: TGTGCCAGCAGTCGGGACTCGAACACTGAAGCTTTCTTT.

The chain carries TRBV18 and TRBJ1-3, with 8 bases identical to TRBD1. This CDR3 is 16 amino acids long. V shed 2 bases, J shed 4 bases, and the junction held 7 bases outside the gene matches. Germline V lookup: CDR1 KGHSH, CDR2 LQKENI. CDR3 protein: CASSPSPGTGGNTIYF. CDR3 sequence (DNA): TGTGCCAGCTCACCATCGCCCGGGACAGGAGGAAACACCATATATTTT.

In this sample, this clone turned up many times. This chain uses TRBV7-9 with TRBJ1-1; TRBD1 matches 11 bases. The germline V gene encodes CDR1 SEHNR and CDR2 FQNEAQ (reference sequence). This CDR3 has 13 residues. The V and J ends lost 5 bases and 8 bases, in that order; junction bases with no gene match: 4. CDR3 sequence reads: CASSRGQGAEAFF. The DNA for the CDR3 is TGTGCCAGCAGCCGCGGACAGGGGGCAGAAGCTTTCTTT.

This clone was seen at least ten times. The V gene is TRBV27, the J gene TRBJ2-7; a possible D gene is TRBD2 (5 bases). The germline CDR1 and CDR2 sequences are MNHEY and SMNVEV (reference sequence). The CDR3 runs to 13 residues. The ends were cut back, 6 bases at V and 6 bases at J, with 15 bases in the middle. The CDR3 region is CASSHRGEGEQYF. The CDR3 DNA is TGTGCCAGCAGCCACCGCGGAGAGGGCGAGCAGTACTTC.